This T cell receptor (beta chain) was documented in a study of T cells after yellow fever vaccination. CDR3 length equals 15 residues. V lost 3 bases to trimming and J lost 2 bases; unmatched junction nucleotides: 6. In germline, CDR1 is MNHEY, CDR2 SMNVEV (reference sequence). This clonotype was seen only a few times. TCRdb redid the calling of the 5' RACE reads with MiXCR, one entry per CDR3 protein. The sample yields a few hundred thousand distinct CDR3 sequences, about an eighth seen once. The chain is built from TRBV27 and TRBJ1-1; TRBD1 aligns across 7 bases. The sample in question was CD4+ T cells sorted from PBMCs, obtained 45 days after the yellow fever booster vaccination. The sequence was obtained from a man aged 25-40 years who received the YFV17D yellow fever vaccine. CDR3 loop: CASSLDRRFNTEAFF. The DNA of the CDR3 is TGTGCCAGCAGTTTGGACAGGCGGTTTAACACTGAAGCTTTCTTT.